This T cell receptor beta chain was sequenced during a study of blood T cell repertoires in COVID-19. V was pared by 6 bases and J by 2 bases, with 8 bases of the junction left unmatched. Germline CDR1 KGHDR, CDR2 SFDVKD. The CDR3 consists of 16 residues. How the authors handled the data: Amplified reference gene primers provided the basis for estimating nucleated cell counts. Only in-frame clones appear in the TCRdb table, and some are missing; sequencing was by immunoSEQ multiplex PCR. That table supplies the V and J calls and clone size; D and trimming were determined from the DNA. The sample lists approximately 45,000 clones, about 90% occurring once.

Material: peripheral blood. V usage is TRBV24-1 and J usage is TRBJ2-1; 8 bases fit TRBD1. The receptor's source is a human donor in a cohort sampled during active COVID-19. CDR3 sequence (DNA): TGTGCCACCAGTCGGCCATCCAGGGGGCCCTACAATGAGCAGTTCTTC. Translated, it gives CATSRPSRGPYNEQFF.